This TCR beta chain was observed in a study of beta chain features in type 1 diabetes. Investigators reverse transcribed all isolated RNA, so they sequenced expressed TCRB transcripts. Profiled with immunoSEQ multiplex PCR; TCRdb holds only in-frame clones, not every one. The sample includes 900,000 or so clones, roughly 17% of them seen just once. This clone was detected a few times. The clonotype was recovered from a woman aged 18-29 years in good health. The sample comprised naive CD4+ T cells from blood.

The CDR3 loop is CASSQPSPAAEAFF. The CDR3 DNA follows: TGTGCCAGCAGCCAACCATCTCCGGCCGCTGAAGCTTTCTTT. The rearrangement links TRBV11-1 to TRBJ1-1, with unresolved D. This CDR3 has 14 residues. Germline CDR1 reads SGHAT; CDR2 reads FQDESV (reference sequence). V was pared by 5 bases and J by 6 bases, with 16 bases between.